Below are 16 T cell receptor beta chains sequenced from a single sample in a study of spatial heterogeneity in lung cancer. MiXCR, applied by TCRdb to the 5' RACE reads, yields one record per CDR3 protein. Here the sample spans about 15,000 distinct CDR3 sequences, 11% being singletons. Sample time point: sample taken at primary tumor resection. Unsorted whole RNA of tumor, nontumor lung or frozen PBMC was sequenced. The source material was PBMCs, sampled at surgery. The receptors were sampled from a female donor with early-stage non-small cell lung cancer.

By sample share, this clonotype is medium-sized. This chain joins TRBV7-9 and TRBJ2-3, with TRBD1 matching over 7 bases. Trimming at V came to 5 bases and at J to 5 bases, leaving 10 bases not matched to a gene. This CDR3 spans 15 amino acids. Germline-derived CDR1 and CDR2 are SEHNR and FQNEAQ (reference sequence). The CDR3 DNA follows: TGTGCCAGCAGCCTCCGACAGGGAACGGGAGATACGCAGTATTTT. Translation gives CASSLRQGTGDTQYF.

This clonotype was seen repeatedly, ten times or more. This chain joins TRBV3-1 and TRBJ2-5, with TRBD2 matching over 10 bases. The CDR3 consists of 16 residues. In germline, CDR1 is LGHDT, CDR2 YNNKEL (reference sequence). With V trimmed by 1 base and J by 2 bases, 4 bases remained unmatched. DNA for the CDR3: TGTGCCAGCAGCCAAGGTAGCGGGGGGCTTCAAGAGACCCAGTACTTC. Translating gives CASSQGSGGLQETQYF.

The chain joins TRBV18 to TRBJ2-7; 7 bases match TRBD1. Germline V gene lookup returns CDR1 KGHSH and CDR2 LQKENI. Losses at the gene ends were 0 bases for V and 7 bases for J; bases not matched to a gene: 12. This CDR3 has 16 residues. The CDR3 nucleotides are TGTGCCAGCTCACCACCAGGGACAGCCAGTACGCGGGAGCAGTACTTC. Its translation: CASSPPGTASTREQYF.

The genes are TRBV20-1 and TRBJ1-1, with unresolved D. Germline lookup yields CDR1 DFQATT and CDR2 SNEGSKA (reference sequence). The CDR3 sequence is 11 residues long. Trimming took off 6 bases at V and 1 base at J, with 6 bases between the two ends. DNA for the CDR3: TGCAGTGCCCAGAGGAACACTGAAGCTTTCTTT. Translated: CSAQRNTEAFF.

This clonotype was detected many times. The genes are TRBV28 and TRBJ1-6; possibly TRBD1 for D (6 bases). The CDR3 consists of 16 residues. Germline-derived CDR1 and CDR2 are MDHEN and SYDVKM. The germline V and J ends were trimmed by 2 bases and 7 bases, with 15 bases remaining between them. The CDR3 spells CASSLRQGSGNSPLHF. The CDR3 DNA follows: TGTGCCAGCAGTTTACGTCAGGGGTCCGGCAATTCACCCCTCCACTTT.

This clonotype was detected many times. The chain uses TRBV29-1 and TRBJ2-2; D is possibly TRBD1 (6 bases). The CDR3 has 13 amino acids. The germline V gene has CDR1 SQVTM and CDR2 ANQGSEA. V lost 6 bases, J lost 1 base, and 9 bases lay in between. The CDR3, as DNA: TGCAGCGTACAGACAGGGAACACCGGGGAGCTGTTTTTT. Residues: CSVQTGNTGELFF.

This clonotype occurred a few times. The CDR3 DNA is TGCGCCAGCAGCATCACTCCGGGACCATCGAATGAGCAGTTCTTC. Its protein product is CASSITPGPSNEQFF. The chain is built from TRBV5-1 and TRBJ2-1; the D gene could be TRBD1 or TRBD2 (5 bases each). The CDR3 spans 15 residues. Deletions cut 4 bases from V and 7 bases from J, with 18 bases between. CDR1 is SGHRS, CDR2 YFSETQ, per germline.

This clonotype was counted at least ten times. This sequence joins TRBV6-1 and TRBJ2-3, with 11 bases matching TRBD2. The CDR3 contains 17 residues. The germline V gene has CDR1 MNHNS and CDR2 SASEGT. The J segment lost 4 bases and the V segment lost 7 bases, leaving 13 bases of the junction unmatched. This chain's CDR3 is CASTGDPLAGASDTQYF. The CDR3, as DNA: TGTGCCAGCACGGGCGACCCACTAGCGGGGGCCTCAGATACGCAGTATTTT.

This clonotype was detected ten times or more. This chain joins TRBV12-3 or TRBV12-4 and TRBJ1-2; D might be TRBD1 (6 bases). Trimming pared 4 bases from V and 6 bases from J, leaving 15 bases between. The CDR3 is 14 residues long. The CDR3 region has the DNA TGTGCCAGCAGTTCGTCGGACAGCGTCCATGGCTACACCTTC. Translated: CASSSSDSVHGYTF.

This clonotype was seen at least ten times. The rearrangement links TRBV7-3 to TRBJ2-1; tentative D call: TRBD1 (5 bases). V was cut by 4 bases and J by 9 bases, with 10 bases left in between. This CDR3 region has 12 residues. CDR1 is SGHTA and CDR2 is FQGTGA in the germline V gene. The CDR3 region has the DNA TGTGCCAGCAGCTCCCAGGGTAGTGAGCAGTTCTTC. Translation gives CASSSQGSEQFF.

This clonotype appeared many times. The chain uses TRBV2 and TRBJ2-3; maybe TRBD2 (5 bases). V was cut by 3 bases and J by 1 base, with 5 bases left in between. Germline-derived CDR1 and CDR2 are SNHLY and FYNNEI. This CDR3 has 13 residues. As DNA, the CDR3 is TGTGCCAGCAGTGACGGGGGCACAGATACGCAGTATTTT. This translates into CASSDGGTDTQYF.

This clonotype was seen many times. J is TRBJ2-1 and V is TRBV12-3 or TRBV12-4; a weak D match, TRBD2 (6 bases). This CDR3 region has 14 residues. The V end was cut by 0 bases, the J end by 8 bases, with 11 bases between. The DNA for the CDR3 is TGTGCCAGCAGTTTAGCCACAACTAGCCATGAGCAGTTCTTC. The encoded protein is CASSLATTSHEQFF.

This clonotype was picked up a small number of times. This chain connects TRBV9 to TRBJ2-2, with D perhaps TRBD1 (6 bases). Trimming cost V 0 bases and J 3 bases, with 12 bases left between them. CDR1 and CDR2 (germline): SGDLS, YYNGEE. The CDR3 loop spans 16 amino acids. The CDR3 DNA reads as TGTGCCAGCAGCGTAGAGGCAGGGGTGGACACCGGGGAGCTGTTTTTT. Protein product: CASSVEAGVDTGELFF.

V is TRBV2 and J is TRBJ2-7; D tentatively fits TRBD1 or TRBD2 (5 bases each). V shed 8 bases and J shed 5 bases, with 10 bases lying between them. The CDR3 is made up of 11 amino acids. In germline, CDR1 is SNHLY, CDR2 FYNNEI. The CDR3 loop is CASGGPNEQYF. CDR3 DNA sequence: TGTGCCAGCGGGGGACCCAACGAGCAGTACTTC.

The V gene is TRBV20-1, the J gene TRBJ2-1, with D perhaps TRBD2 (6 bases). This CDR3 is 15 amino acids long. CDR1 and CDR2 (germline): DFQATT, SNEGSKA (reference sequence). Trimming left V 1 base short and J 5 bases short, with 15 bases between. The DNA for the CDR3 is TGCAGTGCTAGAGCGGGACTCCCCTGGAACAATGAGCAGTTCTTC. Encoded protein: CSARAGLPWNNEQFF.

This sequence joins TRBV4-2 and TRBJ2-6; D might be TRBD1 (5 bases). Trimming removed 1 base from V and 0 bases from J, with 13 bases in between. CDR3 size: 18 residues. The germline V gene encodes CDR1 LGHNA and CDR2 YNFKEQ. The DNA of the CDR3 is TGTGCCAGCAGCCAAGTAGCACAGGCCAGCTCTGGGGCCAACGTCCTGACTTTC. Amino acid sequence: CASSQVAQASSGANVLTF.